This T cell receptor (beta chain) was identified in a study of tumor and adjacent non-tumor tissue in lung cancer listed by TCRdb under 2018. The study in broad terms: By cancer type, the cohort comprised some twelve adenocarcinoma patients, 2 squamous cell carcinoma patients and 1 small cell lung cancer patient. Using bulk TCRbeta repertoires from some 15 lung cancer patients, the study set lung tumor tissue side by side with matched distant non-tumor lung tissue. The 15 enrolled patients, of whom approximately ten were men and 5 were women, were aged about 30 to 80 years and were diagnosed with TNM stage I to III disease. For each patient, one tumor sample and one normal lung sample were taken, giving approximately 30 paired specimens that underwent TCRbeta CDR3 sequencing. A total of some 130,000,000 productive TCRbeta reads were generated by sequencing, corresponding to an average of about 4.17 million reads per sample. Paper-wide results and their limitations: In normal lung, the top 100 clones accounted for a significantly larger cumulative share of the repertoire than in tumor tissue. With only approximately 16 patients in the cohort, the authors noted that larger samples and more detailed clinical data are needed. Peripheral blood was not sequenced, so blood TCRbeta repertoires in these lung cancer patients were not examined. Neither the sequencing platform nor unique molecular identifiers are mentioned in the methods. TCR diversity was significantly higher in younger patients, and higher tumor TCR diversity was associated with shorter overall and disease-free survival. Tumor tissue showed significantly higher TCR diversity (inverse Simpson) than normal lung tissue, at around 460 vs 160 (P = 0.0075, Mann-Whitney U test).

The CDR1 and CDR2 encoded by the germline V gene are SGHAT and FQNNGV. The CDR3 contains 15 residues, cysteine and phenylalanine counted. Only the CDR3 DNA stays, 45 bases, in frame from base 1. The library came from multiplex PCR. The run used an Illumina HiSeq 2500. Following protocols modified from ARM-PCR, the researchers constructed TCRbeta libraries through three rounds of nested PCR with primers (Table S4). Before sequencing, PCR products in the 200-500 bp range were cut out of the gel and cleaned up using the QIAquick gel extraction kit. The authors' analysis ran thus. Trimmomatic was used to clean the reads, FLASH was used to merge the reads into complete CDR3 sequences, and MiTCR was used to assign the reads to V(D)J germline segments. Clonal diversity was calculated as the inverse Simpson's index using VDJtools. In-frame sequences without a premature stop codon were defined as productive reads. The raw public data were reprocessed by TCRdb itself: fastp quality trimming at Q25, MiXCR clonotype calling, in-frame beta chains only. Rows with one shared CDR3 protein collapse into an entry with the most common genes and DNA. TCRdb, rather than the study authors, made the V and J calls. The sample table records about 110,000 distinct CDR3 sequences; approximately 87% of these occur just once. The top ten constitute roughly 20% of the sample.

To note about this clonotype: The clone's antigen remains unknown. One end of the junction does not line up with germline, which may come from a read error.

Bulk unsorted tissue served as the source for RNA extraction, and RNA quality was assessed using a NanoDrop ND-1000 and an Agilent 2100. All donors had newly diagnosed lung cancer, had not received prior chemotherapy, and were admitted for thoracic surgery in China between August and November 2014. Patients with previous radiotherapy or chemotherapy, or with another concurrent cancer, were excluded from the study. Pieces of surgical tissue measuring about 1-2.1 cm3 were kept in RNAlater solution and held at -80 degrees C until needed. The chain employs TRBV11-2 and TRBJ2-1; the junction holds 8 bases that match TRBD2. The specimen was lung tumor tissue. This TCR came from a man aged 65 to 79 with non-small cell lung cancer. CDR3 sequence: CVRSLSGTLYNEQFF. The sequenced DNA: TGCGTCAGGAGCCTTAGCGGGACTTTATACAATGAGCAGTTCTTC.